This T cell receptor beta chain derives from a study of blood T cell repertoires in COVID-19. The V and J ends lost 2 bases and 0 bases, in that order; junction bases with no gene match: 6. This CDR3 is 16 amino acids long. CDR1 GTSNPN and CDR2 SVGIG come from the germline V gene (reference sequence). Data came from immunoSEQ multiplex PCR; TCRdb stores just in-frame clones and leaves some out. The data show 250,000 or so clones, roughly nine tenths seen once. The sequenced material came from peripheral blood. The chain joins TRBV30 to TRBJ2-5, with 10 bases matching TRBD2. This receptor was obtained from a man aged 40-50 years with active or convalescent COVID-19. CDR3 protein: CAWSPGLAAYQETQYF. Written as DNA, the CDR3 is TGTGCCTGGAGTCCAGGACTAGCGGCGTACCAAGAGACCCAGTACTTC.